This T cell receptor beta chain was profiled in a study of blood T cell repertoires in COVID-19. About the research overall: Sites across the United States, Italy and Spain contributed samples from acute and convalescent COVID-19. PBMCs, B-cell-depleted T cells, or T cells provided the cDNA or gDNA that made up the material.

From germline, CDR1 is LNHDA and CDR2 SQIVND (reference sequence). With 6 bases removed from V and 12 bases from J, the gap between germline ends came to 26 bases. This CDR3 region has 15 residues. Authors' methods: Scientists estimated how many nucleated cells there were by amplifying reference gene primers. Clones were read by immunoSEQ multiplex PCR, and TCRdb kept only the in-frame ones, dropping some. V, J and clone size derive from that table, while D and trimming were established from the DNA sequence. This table holds 90,000 to 150,000 clones, about four fifths found once. This sequence originates from a woman at least 80 years old with acute or convalescent COVID-19. The specimen was peripheral blood. The chain has TRBV19 and TRBJ1-2; possible D gene TRBD1, 6 bases. The CDR3 region is CASSPDRPGIRLDTF. The CDR3 DNA follows: TGTGCCAGTAGCCCCGACAGGCCTGGAATTCGTTTGGACACCTTC.